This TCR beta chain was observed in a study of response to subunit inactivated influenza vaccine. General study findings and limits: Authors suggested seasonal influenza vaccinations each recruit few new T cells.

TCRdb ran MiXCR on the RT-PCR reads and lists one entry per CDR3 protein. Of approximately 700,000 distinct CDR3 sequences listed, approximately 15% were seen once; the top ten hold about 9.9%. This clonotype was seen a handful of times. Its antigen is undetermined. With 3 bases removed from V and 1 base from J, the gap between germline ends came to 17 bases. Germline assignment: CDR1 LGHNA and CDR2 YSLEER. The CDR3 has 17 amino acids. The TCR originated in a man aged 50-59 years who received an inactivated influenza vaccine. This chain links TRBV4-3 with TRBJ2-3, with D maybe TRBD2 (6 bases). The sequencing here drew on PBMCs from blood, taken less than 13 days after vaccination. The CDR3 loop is CASSHLKLVAGTDTQYF. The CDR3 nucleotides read TGCGCCAGCAGCCACCTCAAGTTGGTAGCGGGCACAGATACGCAGTATTTT.